What follows are 3 T cell receptor beta chains derived from one specimen sequenced in a study of cytomegalovirus exposure and HLA in healthy donors. Use of 60 Vbeta and 13 Jbeta primers characterized the PCR. Libraries were prepared by immunoSEQ multiplex PCR; TCRdb keeps only in-frame clonotypes and omits some of them. The table lists roughly 120,000 clones, 70% to 75% of them singletons, with 2.1% in the top ten. Sequences were obtained from PBMCs. The receptors shown here come from a woman aged 40 to 50 in good health and CMV-seropositive.

The chain couples TRBV7-9 to TRBJ1-4; D is perhaps TRBD1 (5 bases). V was shortened by 5 bases and J by 0 bases, with 13 bases between the two germline ends. This CDR3 region has 16 residues. Germline CDR1 SEHNR, CDR2 FQNEAQ (reference sequence). CDR3 bases: TGTGCCAGCAGCACCCCCCGGGGGGCAACTAATGAAAAACTGTTTTTT. The encoded protein is CASSTPRGATNEKLFF.

J is TRBJ2-1 and V is TRBV7-7; possibly TRBD2 for D (6 bases). Germline lookup yields CDR1 SSHAT and CDR2 FNYEAQ (reference sequence). V was shortened by 1 base and J by 5 bases, with 12 bases between the two germline ends. The CDR3 totals 15 residues. CDR3 nucleotide sequence: TGTGCCAGCAGCTTAGAGACTGGGGGGAACAATGAGCAGTTCTTC. Its protein product is CASSLETGGNNEQFF.

This clone was counted a single time. The chain joins TRBV6-1 to TRBJ1-2, with D perhaps matching TRBD1 (5 bases). Germline V gene sequence: CDR1 MNHNS, CDR2 SASEGT. This CDR3 comprises 14 residues. Between the trimmed V and J ends, which lost 6 bases and 0 bases, there was a span of 11 bases. CDR3 coding DNA: TGTGCCAGCAGGTATCAGGGAACTAACTATGGCTACACCTTC. Encoded protein: CASRYQGTNYGYTF.